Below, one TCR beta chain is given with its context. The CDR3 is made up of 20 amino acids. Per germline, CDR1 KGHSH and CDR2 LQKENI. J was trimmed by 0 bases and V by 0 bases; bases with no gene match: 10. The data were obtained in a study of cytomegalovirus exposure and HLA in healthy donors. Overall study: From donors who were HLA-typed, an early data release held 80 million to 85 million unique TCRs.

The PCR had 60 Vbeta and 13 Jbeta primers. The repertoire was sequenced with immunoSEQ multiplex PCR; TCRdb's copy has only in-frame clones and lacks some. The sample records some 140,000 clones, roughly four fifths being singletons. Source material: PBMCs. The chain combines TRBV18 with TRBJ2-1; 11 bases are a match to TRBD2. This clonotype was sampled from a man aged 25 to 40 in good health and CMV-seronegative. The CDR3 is CASSPPRLAGGDSSYNEQFF. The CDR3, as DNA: TGTGCCAGCTCACCACCTCGGCTAGCGGGAGGTGATAGCTCCTACAATGAGCAGTTCTTC.